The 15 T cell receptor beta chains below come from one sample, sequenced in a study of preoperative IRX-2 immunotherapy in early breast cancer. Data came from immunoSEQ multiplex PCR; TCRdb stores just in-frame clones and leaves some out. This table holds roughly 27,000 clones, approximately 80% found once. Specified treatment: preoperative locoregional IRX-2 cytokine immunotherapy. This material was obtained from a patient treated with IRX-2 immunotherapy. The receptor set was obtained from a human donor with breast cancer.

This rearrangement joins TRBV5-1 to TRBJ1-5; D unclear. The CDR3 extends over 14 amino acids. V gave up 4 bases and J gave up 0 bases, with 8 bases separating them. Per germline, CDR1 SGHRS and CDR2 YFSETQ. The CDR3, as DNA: TGCGCCAGCAGCCCGGCGGGTAGCAATCAGCCCCAGCATTTT. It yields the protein CASSPAGSNQPQHF.

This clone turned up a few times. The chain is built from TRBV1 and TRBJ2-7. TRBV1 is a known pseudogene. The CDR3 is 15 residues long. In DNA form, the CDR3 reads TGCGCCAGCAGCCAAGATCCTATCTCAGCCTACGAGCAGTACTTC. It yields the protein CASSQDPISAYEQYF.

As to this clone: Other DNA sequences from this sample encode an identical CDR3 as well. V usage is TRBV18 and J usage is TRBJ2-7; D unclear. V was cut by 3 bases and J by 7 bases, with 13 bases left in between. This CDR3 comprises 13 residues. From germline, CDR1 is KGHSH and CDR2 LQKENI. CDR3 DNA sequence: TGTGCCAGCTCACCGCCCTCTGTGGGGGAGCAGTACTTC. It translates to CASSPPSVGEQYF. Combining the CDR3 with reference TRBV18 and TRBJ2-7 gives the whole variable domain NAGVMQNPRHLVRRRGQEARLRCSPMKGHSHVYWYRQLPEEGLKFMVYLQKENIIDESGMPKERFSAEFPKEGPSILRIQQVVRGDSAAYFCASSPPSVGEQYFGPGTRLTVT.

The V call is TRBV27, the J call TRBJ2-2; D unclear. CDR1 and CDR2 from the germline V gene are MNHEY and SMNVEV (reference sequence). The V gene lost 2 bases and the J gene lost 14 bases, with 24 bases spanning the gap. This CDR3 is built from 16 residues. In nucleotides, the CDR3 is TGTGCCAGCAGTTTAAGTTTTAGTTGGCGGTTTGGTAAACTGTTTTTT. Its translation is CASSLSFSWRFGKLFF.

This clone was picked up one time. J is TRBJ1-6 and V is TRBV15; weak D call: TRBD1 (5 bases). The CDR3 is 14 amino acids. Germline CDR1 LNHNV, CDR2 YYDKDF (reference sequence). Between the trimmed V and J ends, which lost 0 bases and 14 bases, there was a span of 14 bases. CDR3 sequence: CATSRDRDKSALHF. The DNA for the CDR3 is TGTGCCACCAGCAGAGACAGGGATAAGTCGGCCCTCCACTTT. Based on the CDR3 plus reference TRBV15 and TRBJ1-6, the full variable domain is DAMVIQNPRYQVTQFGKPVTLSCSQTLNHNVMYWYQQKSSQAPKLLFHYYDKDFNNEADTPDNFQSRRPNTSFCFLDIRSPGLGDTAMYLCATSRDRDKSALHFGNGTRLTVT.

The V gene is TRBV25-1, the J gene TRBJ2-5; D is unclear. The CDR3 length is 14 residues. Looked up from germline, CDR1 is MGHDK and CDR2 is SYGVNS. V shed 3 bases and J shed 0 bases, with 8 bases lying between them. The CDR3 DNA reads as TGTGCCAGCAGTGAGACACAGTACCAAGAGACCCAGTACTTC. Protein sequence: CASSETQYQETQYF.

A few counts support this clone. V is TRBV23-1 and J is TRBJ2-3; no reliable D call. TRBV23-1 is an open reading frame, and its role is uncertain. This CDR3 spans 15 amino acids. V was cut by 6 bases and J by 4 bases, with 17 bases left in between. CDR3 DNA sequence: TGCGCCAGCAGCCAGAGCTCAGCTGAGGCAGATACGCAGTATTTT. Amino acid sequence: CASSQSSAEADTQYF.

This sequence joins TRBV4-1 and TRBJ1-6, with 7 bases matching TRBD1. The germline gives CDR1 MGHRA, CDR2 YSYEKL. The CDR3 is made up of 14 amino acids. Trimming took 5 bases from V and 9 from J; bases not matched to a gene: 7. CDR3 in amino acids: CASSKKQGSSPLHF. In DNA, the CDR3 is TGCGCCAGCAGCAAGAAACAGGGGAGTTCACCCCTCCACTTT.

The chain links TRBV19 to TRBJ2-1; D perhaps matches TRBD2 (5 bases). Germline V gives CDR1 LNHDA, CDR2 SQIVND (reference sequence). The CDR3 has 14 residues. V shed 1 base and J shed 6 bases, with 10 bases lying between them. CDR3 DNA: TGTGCCAGTAGTATAGGCCCAGGACTCAATGAGCAGTTCTTC. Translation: CASSIGPGLNEQFF.

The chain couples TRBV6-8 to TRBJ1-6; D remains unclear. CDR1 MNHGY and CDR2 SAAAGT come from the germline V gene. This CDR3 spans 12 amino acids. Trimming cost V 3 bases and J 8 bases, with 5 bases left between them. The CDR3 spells CASSYDDSPLHF. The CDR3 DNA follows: TGTGCCAGCAGTTATGATGATTCACCCCTCCACTTT.

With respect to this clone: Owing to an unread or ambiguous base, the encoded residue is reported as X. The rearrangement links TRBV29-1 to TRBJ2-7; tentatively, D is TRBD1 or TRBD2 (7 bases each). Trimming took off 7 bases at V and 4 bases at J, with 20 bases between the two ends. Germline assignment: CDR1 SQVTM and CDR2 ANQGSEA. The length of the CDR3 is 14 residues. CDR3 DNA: TGCAGCGCGCGACAARGACAGGGAGGGTACGAGCAGTACTTC. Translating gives CSARQXQGGYEQYF.

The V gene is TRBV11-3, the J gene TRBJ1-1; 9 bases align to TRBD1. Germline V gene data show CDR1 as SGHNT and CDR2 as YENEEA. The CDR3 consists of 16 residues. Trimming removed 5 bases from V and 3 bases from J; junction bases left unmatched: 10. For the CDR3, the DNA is TGTGCCAGCAGCCCCGGGACAGGGACGAGAGACACTGAAGCTTTCTTT. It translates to CASSPGTGTRDTEAFF.

The DNA of the CDR3 is TGTGCCACCGAAAGTACAGTGAACAATCAGCCCCAGCATTTT. It encodes CATESTVNNQPQHF. The rearrangement links TRBV12-2 to TRBJ1-5; TRBD1, the D gene given by the table, was not confirmed from the DNA. TRBV12-2 is reported as a pseudogene. The CDR3 sequence is 14 residues long.

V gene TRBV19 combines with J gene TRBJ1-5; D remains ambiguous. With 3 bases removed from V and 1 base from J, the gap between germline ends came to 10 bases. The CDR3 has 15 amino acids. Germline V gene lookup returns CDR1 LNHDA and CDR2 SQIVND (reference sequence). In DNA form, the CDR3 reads TGTGCCAGTAGTATTCCTCTTGCGAGCAATCAGCCCCAGCATTTT. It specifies CASSIPLASNQPQHF.

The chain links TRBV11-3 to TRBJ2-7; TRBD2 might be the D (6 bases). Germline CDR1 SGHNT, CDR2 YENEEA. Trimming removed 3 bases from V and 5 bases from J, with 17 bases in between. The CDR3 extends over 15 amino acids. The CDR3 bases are TGTGCCAGCAGCTTGTATGCCGCGGGGTTGGACGAGCAGTACTTC. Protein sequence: CASSLYAAGLDEQYF.